These 20 T cell receptor beta chains originate from one sample sequenced in a study of cytomegalovirus exposure and HLA in healthy donors. This PCR relied on a set of 60 Vbeta primers and 13 Jbeta primers. This table comes from immunoSEQ multiplex PCR, and its TCRdb copy is limited to in-frame clones, with some not included. The table shows hundreds of thousands of clones, with more than 60% occurring only once. Material: PBMCs. The receptors shown here come from a man aged 35 to 55 in good health and CMV-seronegative.

This rearrangement joins TRBV7-9 to TRBJ2-1; TRBD1 agrees at 8 bases. The junction had 7 bases not matched to a gene; V was cut back by 6 bases and J by 0 bases. CDR3 size: 16 residues. Germline V CDR1 and CDR2: SEHNR, FQNEAQ (reference sequence). The CDR3 nucleotides are TGTGCCAGCAGACCAACCCAGGGGGCCTCCTACAATGAGCAGTTCTTC. Its translation: CASRPTQGASYNEQFF.

This clone was seen more than once but under ten times. The chain joins TRBV6-5 to TRBJ1-5; D uncertain. With 8 bases removed from V and 5 bases from J, the gap between germline ends came to 16 bases. From germline, CDR1 is MNHEY and CDR2 SVGAGI. The CDR3 runs to 14 residues. CDR3 protein: CASESHSGYQPQHF. CDR3 in DNA: TGTGCCAGCGAATCCCATAGCGGGTATCAGCCCCAGCATTTT.

The chain uses TRBV18 and TRBJ2-5; D might be TRBD1 (6 bases). This CDR3 is 11 amino acids long. Germline assignment: CDR1 KGHSH and CDR2 LQKENI. V lost 7 bases and J lost 4, with 7 bases in between. DNA of the CDR3: TGTGCCAGCTTAGGGGGAGAGACCCAGTACTTC. Encoded protein: CASLGGETQYF.

The chain recombines TRBV19 with TRBJ1-2, with 7 bases fitting TRBD1. Per the germline V gene, CDR1 is LNHDA and CDR2 is SQIVND (reference sequence). The CDR3 sequence is 15 residues long. V was clipped by 5 bases and J by 2 bases; unmatched bases: 8. The CDR3 DNA reads as TGTGCCAGTAGTCCAGGACAGGTACGAAACTATGGCTACACCTTC. Translation: CASSPGQVRNYGYTF. The variable domain in full, completed from reference TRBV19 and TRBJ1-2, reads DGGITQSPKYLFRKEGQNVTLSCEQNLNHDAMYWYRQDPGQGLRLIYYSQIVNDFQKGDIAEGYSVSREKKESFPLTVTSAQKNPTAFYLCASSPGQVRNYGYTFGSGTRLTVV.

CDR3 in amino acids: CASSSSSLAYDNEQFF. In nucleotides, the CDR3 is TGTGCCAGCAGCTCCAGCAGTCTAGCGTATGACAATGAGCAGTTCTTC. J is TRBJ2-1 and V is TRBV7-8; TRBD2 is a possible D gene (6 bases). The CDR3 spans 16 residues. Trimming stripped 4 bases from V and 5 bases from J, with 18 bases between. Germline V gene sequence: CDR1 SGHVS, CDR2 FQNEAQ. The whole variable domain, remainder taken from reference TRBV7-8 and TRBJ2-1, is GAGVSQSPRYKVAKRGQDVALRCDPISGHVSLFWYQQALGQGPEFLTYFQNEAQLDKSGLPSDRFFAERPEGSVSTLKIQRTQQEDSAVYLCASSSSSLAYDNEQFFGPGTRLTVL.

V and J are TRBV5-1 and TRBJ2-3, with 8 positions matching TRBD2. CDR3 length equals 17 residues. CDR1 is SGHRS and CDR2 is YFSETQ in the germline V gene. V shed 0 bases and J 4 bases; nucleotides not matched to a gene: 10. The CDR3 loop is CASSLESGGPEADTQYF. CDR3 DNA sequence: TGCGCCAGCAGCTTGGAAAGCGGGGGACCTGAGGCAGATACGCAGTATTTT.

V usage is TRBV28 and J usage is TRBJ2-3; possibly TRBD2 for D (6 bases). This CDR3 region has 14 residues. V lost 5 bases, J lost 0 bases, and 9 bases lay in between. Germline CDR1 MDHEN, CDR2 SYDVKM. The CDR3 loop reads CASSAGPSTDTQYF. DNA for the CDR3: TGTGCCAGCAGTGCGGGACCGAGCACAGATACGCAGTATTTT.

The genes are TRBV28 and TRBJ2-7; weak D call: TRBD2 (6 bases). CDR1 and CDR2 (germline): MDHEN, SYDVKM. The CDR3 length is 15 residues. V lost 8 bases, J lost 1 base, and 18 bases lay in between. The CDR3 region has the DNA TGTGCCAGCCTTTCAGCGGGTGAACCTTCCTACGAGCAGTACTTC. Protein sequence: CASLSAGEPSYEQYF.

The CDR3 coding sequence is TGTGCCATCAGTGATAGAGGTCAGCCCCAGCATTTT. This gives the protein CAISDRGQPQHF. V usage is TRBV10-3 and J usage is TRBJ1-5; D is unclear. Germline CDR1 ENHRY, CDR2 SYGVKD. The CDR3 consists of 12 residues. Trimming shortened V by 3 bases and J by 6 bases, and 6 bases separated the two germline ends.

CDR3 amino acids: CASSSLSQDQHF. CDR3 DNA sequence: TGTGCCAGCAGTTCCCTCAGCCAGGATCAGCATTTT. The chain joins TRBV28 to TRBJ1-5; D unresolved. Trimming shortened V by 4 bases and J by 13 bases, and 14 bases separated the two germline ends. This CDR3 is 12 amino acids long. The germline V gene has CDR1 MDHEN and CDR2 SYDVKM.

The rearrangement joins TRBV10-2 to TRBJ1-4; 10 nucleotides line up with TRBD1. The CDR3 totals 14 residues. Germline lookup yields CDR1 WSHSY and CDR2 SAAADI. Trimming removed 7 bases from V and 7 bases from J; junction bases left unmatched: 6. This CDR3 reads CASNGQGVGEKLFF. CDR3 in DNA: TGCGCCAGCAACGGACAGGGGGTCGGTGAAAAACTGTTTTTT.

The chain recombines TRBV7-2 with TRBJ1-3, with a weak D call TRBD1 (5 bases). V was clipped by 5 bases and J by 4 bases, with 12 bases between them. The CDR3 extends over 14 amino acids. Germline V lookup: CDR1 SGHTA, CDR2 FQGNSA. The CDR3 region is CASSKQVDGNTIYF. DNA of the CDR3: TGTGCCAGCAGCAAACAGGTGGACGGAAACACCATATATTTT.

The V call is TRBV27, the J call TRBJ1-5, with D hard to call. The germline V gene encodes CDR1 MNHEY and CDR2 SMNVEV (reference sequence). The CDR3 consists of 13 residues. V gave up 4 bases and J gave up 0 bases, with 4 bases separating them. The CDR3 nucleotides are TGTGCCAGCAGTTCTAATAGCAATCAGCCCCAGCATTTT. As protein: CASSSNSNQPQHF.

The rearrangement joins TRBV7-9 to TRBJ2-6; the D gene is possibly TRBD2 (5 bases). The CDR3 totals 15 residues. Germline V gene data show CDR1 as SEHNR and CDR2 as FQNEAQ (reference sequence). Between the trimmed V and J ends, which lost 8 bases and 2 bases, there was a span of 13 bases. CDR3 region: CASPLRETGANVLTF. The CDR3, as DNA: TGTGCCAGCCCTCTACGGGAAACTGGGGCCAACGTCCTGACTTTC. Based on the CDR3 plus reference TRBV7-9 and TRBJ2-6, the full variable domain is DTGVSQNPRHKITKRGQNVTFRCDPISEHNRLYWYRQTLGQGPEFLTYFQNEAQLEKSRLLSDRFSAERPKGSFSTLEIQRTEQGDSAMYLCASPLRETGANVLTFGAGSRLTVL.

In nucleotides, the CDR3 is TGTGCCAGCAGCGAACAGGGGGCGCCCACTGAAGCTTTCTTT. Protein product: CASSEQGAPTEAFF. The rearrangement links TRBV9 to TRBJ1-1; 9 bases agree with TRBD1. Germline-derived CDR1 and CDR2 are SGDLS and YYNGEE. This CDR3 has 14 residues. J was trimmed by 4 bases and V by 3 bases; bases with no gene match: 4.

This clone appeared a few times. V gene TRBV6-1 combines with J gene TRBJ2-7; 7 nucleotides match TRBD1. Germline V gene lookup returns CDR1 MNHNS and CDR2 SASEGT. This CDR3 spans 13 amino acids. J gave up 3 bases and V 4 bases, and 3 bases lay outside the gene matches. The CDR3 DNA follows: TGTGCCAGCAGTGTGGGGACAGACTACGAGCAGTACTTC. This encodes CASSVGTDYEQYF.

The DNA of the CDR3 is TGTGCCAGCAGCTCGCACAGGGGGCGCGACACTGAAGCTTTCTTT. Its translation is CASSSHRGRDTEAFF. The rearrangement links TRBV9 to TRBJ1-1; 9 bases map to TRBD1. V shed 4 bases and J 3 bases; nucleotides not matched to a gene: 7. The length of the CDR3 is 15 residues. In germline, CDR1 is SGDLS, CDR2 YYNGEE.

The J gene is TRBJ2-1, the V gene TRBV19; D possibly corresponds to TRBD1 (6 bases). CDR3 length: 14 amino acids. Germline loops: CDR1 LNHDA, CDR2 SQIVND (reference sequence). V lost 5 bases, J lost 4 bases, and 12 bases lay in between. The CDR3 DNA is TGTGCCAGTAGTTTCCGGGACATTTACAATGAGCAGTTCTTC. Amino acids: CASSFRDIYNEQFF.

Here the CDR3 DNA reads TGCGCCAGCAGCATATCTCGGGTTCCCAATGAGCAGTTCTTC. Amino acid sequence: CASSISRVPNEQFF. The chain recombines TRBV5-1 with TRBJ2-1; D uncertain. The CDR3 extends over 14 amino acids. Germline V CDR1 and CDR2: SGHRS, YFSETQ. V gave up 4 bases and J gave up 6 bases, with 14 bases separating them. The whole variable domain, filled in from reference TRBV5-1 and TRBJ2-1, reads KAGVTQTPRYLIKTRGQQVTLSCSPISGHRSVSWYQQTPGQGLQFLFEYFSETQRNKGNFPGRFSGRQFSNSRSEMNVSTLELGDSALYLCASSISRVPNEQFFGPGTRLTVL.

The J gene is TRBJ1-3, the V gene TRBV5-1, with D uncertain. The germline V gene has CDR1 SGHRS and CDR2 YFSETQ. The ends were cut back, 0 bases at V and 0 bases at J, with 10 bases in the middle. There are 16 residues in the CDR3. The CDR3 spells CASSLDPGSSGNTIYF. The CDR3 DNA reads as TGCGCCAGCAGCTTGGATCCGGGGAGCTCTGGAAACACCATATATTTT.